This TCR beta chain was recovered during a study of molecular identifiers for immune sequencing clone quantification. Findings of the study overall: Clone sizes could be underestimated for highly expanded clones when identical TCR molecules share a barcode. Clones above 20 RNA copies contained over 97% of effector molecules but under 1% of naive ones.

For naive CD8 T cells, sorting used the CD8+CD4-CCR7+CD45RA+ phenotype. Generation of bulk TCR libraries relied on previously described methods and listed TCR primers. TCRdb fed the PCR reads into MiXCR, producing one record per CDR3 protein. The sample yields approximately 550,000 distinct CDR3 sequences, 25% seen once. This clonotype was seen a single time. Its specificity is unknown. The V gene lost 5 bases and the J gene lost 0 bases, with 11 bases spanning the gap. Germline CDR1 and CDR2: WSHSY and SAAADI. The CDR3 extends over 15 amino acids. The TCR sequence derives from a human donor in good health. Some libraries in this study had Jurkat cell RNA spiked in. Sequenced material: naive CD8+ T cells from blood, with Jurkat cell RNA spiked in. Subset described: FACS-sorted CD8+CD4-CCR7+CD45RA+ naive T cells. This chain connects TRBV10-2 to TRBJ2-4; D is undetermined. As DNA, the CDR3 is TGCGCCAGCAGTCAAGCCTCATTAGCCAAAAACATTCAGTACTTC. This gives the protein CASSQASLAKNIQYF.